This entry describes one TCR beta chain. This record belongs to a study of blood T cell repertoires in COVID-19. Germline CDR1 is SEHNR and CDR2 is FQNEAQ (reference sequence). V dropped 5 bases and J dropped 4 bases, with 22 bases sitting between them. The CDR3 extends over 17 amino acids. Clones were read by immunoSEQ multiplex PCR, and TCRdb kept only the in-frame ones, dropping some. This table holds around 190,000 clones, roughly 80% found once. This chain connects TRBV7-9 to TRBJ2-3; no firm D call. The receptor was isolated from a woman under 40 who had recovered from COVID-19. The sequencing sample was made of PBMCs or T cells enriched from blood (not recorded which). In DNA, the CDR3 is TGTGCCAGCAGCCGCCCGACGGCCCGTTACGGGTCAGATACGCAGTATTTT. It translates to CASSRPTARYGSDTQYF.